Included here is one TCR beta chain sequence, with context. There is no known antigen for this receptor. No per-base quality is available; no much larger clone lies one base away. For the CD8 naive samples, CD45RO-negative cells were positively selected for CCR7, yielding a CD45RA+CCR7+ population from which TemRA cells were excluded. Donors were healthy HIV-negative adults with no recently reported acute infections or vaccinations. Only Caucasian adults living in Nashville, Tennessee, USA were represented among the donors. After blood collection by leukapheresis, PBMCs were isolated using Ficoll-Histopaque density gradient centrifugation and then cryopreserved in the vapor phase of liquid nitrogen. Analytical flow cytometry was used to check the purity and quantity of every magnetically sorted T cell population. From each sorted fraction, genomic DNA was isolated and quantified by UV absorbance on a Nanodrop 2000c.

This sample was included in a study of shared clonotypes between healthy human individuals (dated by TCRdb to 2018 to 2020). Study-wide context: The cohort included a few men and a couple of women between 18 and 49 years of age. For each donor, CD4 naive and CD4 memory were each given three plates, CD8 naive was given two plates, and CD8 memory was given one plate. Blood TCR repertoires of four to six healthy adults were deeply sequenced to estimate repertoire size and the extent of clonotype sharing between individuals. To increase sequencing depth and limit assay-specific biases, different laboratories used diverse techniques to prepare libraries and sequence TCR repertoires. Between about 0.8 and 9.5 billion PBMCs per donor were obtained by leukapheresis.

Findings and caveats that apply to the study as a whole: The genetic and exposure-history diversity represented was limited by the small number of donors. Estimated clonotype richness was generally larger for naive than for memory subsets. Sharing across several donors was observed for 5% to 6.5% of naive CD4, 3% to 3.5% of naive CD8, about 2.3% of memory CD4, and about 0.39% of memory CD8 clonotypes. Pairwise subsampling indicated that sequencing depth was expected to affect the degree of clonotype sharing among donors. Incomplete sequencing was indicated by rarefaction of sorted-subset datasets, despite the large sequencing depth. Only blood was sampled, and tissue TCR repertoires likely differ from those in blood. Higher generation probabilities were observed for clonotypes shared by all four sorted-subset donors than for non-shared clonotypes.

Using the deep immunoSEQ assay, multiplex PCR amplified TCR CDR3 regions from genomic DNA. Genomic DNA extracted from each cell subset was distributed evenly over all wells of several immunoSEQ 96-well plates, and each plate served as one replicate. For sorted subsets, each replicate PCR was loaded with 200 ng genomic DNA, equivalent to 30,000 to 35,000 T cell genomes. Purified libraries were quantified with a Qubit 3.0 fluorometer, sized on a Bioanalyzer 2100, and re-quantified with the KAPA Library Quantification kit. Every immunoSEQ 96-well plate was sequenced on a dedicated single-read 150-cycle Illumina NextSeq 550 flow cell. As for the authors' bioinformatics: The immunoSEQ output contained only junctional sequences without quality scores, so filtering could not match that applied to full-length reads. Sequences were annotated with PyIR, a Python wrapper for IgBLAST v1.9, and V/J genes and CDR3 were assigned using IMGT germline references. Any read was removed if the V/J assignment was weak (E-value above 1e-6), the CDR3 was missing, or the read contained stop codons, out-of-frame junctions, or ambiguous translated residues. V3J clonotypes were defined as sequences sharing an identical inferred V gene, J gene, and CDR3 amino acid sequence. Percentage overlap between repertoires was computed as shared unique clonotypes divided by the size of the smaller repertoire. Richness of each repertoire was evaluated using RTK rarefaction, the Chao1 estimator, and Recon v2.1 estimates of unobserved clonotypes. For all TCRbeta clonotypes obtained by the gDNA method from a handful of donors, generation probabilities were computed with OLGA. In its TCRdb copy, this immuneACCESS table keeps in-frame sequences only and misses some clones. Where compared with another copy, unresolved V genes explain less than half of these, and the others have no known cause. From that table come the V and J calls and clone size; the DNA was used to work out D and trimming. The sample contains roughly 2.1 million clones, roughly 91% of them found a single time. Together, the top ten hold roughly 1.8% of the sample.

Looking up the germline V gene (reference sequence) yields CDR1 LNHDA and CDR2 SQIVND. Trimming takes 3 bases off V and 7 bases off J; junction bases not matched to a gene: 4. CDR3 length: 14 amino acids, cysteine to phenylalanine. The CDR3 DNA has 42 bases and is translated from base 1. Sample: naive CD8+ T cells from PBMCs. Per the publication, the cell subset or site label means: CD45RA+CCR7+. This chain is built from TRBV19 and TRBJ2-2; 8 bases in the junction line up with TRBD1. The receptor was isolated from a man between 18 and 29 years old in good health. Some clones in this sample may be carry-over from other donors' samples. The nucleotide sequence is TGTGCCAGTAGTATTCAGGGGGCGAGCGGGGAGCTGTTTTTT. It codes for CASSIQGASGELFF.